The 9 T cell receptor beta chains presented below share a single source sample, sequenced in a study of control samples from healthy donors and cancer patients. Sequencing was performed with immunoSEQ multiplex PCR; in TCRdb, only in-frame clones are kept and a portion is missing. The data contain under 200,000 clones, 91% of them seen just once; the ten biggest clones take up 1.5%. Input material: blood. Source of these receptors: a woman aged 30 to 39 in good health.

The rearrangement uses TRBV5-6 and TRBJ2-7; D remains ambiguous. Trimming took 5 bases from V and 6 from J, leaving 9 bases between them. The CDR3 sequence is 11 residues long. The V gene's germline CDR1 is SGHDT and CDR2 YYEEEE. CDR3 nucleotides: TGTGCCAGCAGTAGTACATCCGAGCAGTACTTC. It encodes CASSSTSEQYF.

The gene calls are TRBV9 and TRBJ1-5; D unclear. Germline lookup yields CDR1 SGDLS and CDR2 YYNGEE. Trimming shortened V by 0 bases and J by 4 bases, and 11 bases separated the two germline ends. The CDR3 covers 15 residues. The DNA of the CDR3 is TGTGCCAGCAGCGTAGGAGGGTTTGGGAATCAGCCCCAGCATTTT. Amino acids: CASSVGGFGNQPQHF.

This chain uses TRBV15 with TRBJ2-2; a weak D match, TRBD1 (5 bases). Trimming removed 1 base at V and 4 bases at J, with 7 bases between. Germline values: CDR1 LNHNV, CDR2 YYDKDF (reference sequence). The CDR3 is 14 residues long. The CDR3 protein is CATSRGTTTGELFF. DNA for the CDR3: TGTGCCACCAGCAGAGGGACAACCACCGGGGAGCTGTTTTTT.

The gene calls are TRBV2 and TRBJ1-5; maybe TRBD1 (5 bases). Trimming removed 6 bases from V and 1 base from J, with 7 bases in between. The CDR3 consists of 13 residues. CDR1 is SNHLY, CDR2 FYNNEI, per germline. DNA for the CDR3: TGTGCCAGCAGACGGGACAGCAATCAGCCCCAGCATTTT. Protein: CASRRDSNQPQHF.

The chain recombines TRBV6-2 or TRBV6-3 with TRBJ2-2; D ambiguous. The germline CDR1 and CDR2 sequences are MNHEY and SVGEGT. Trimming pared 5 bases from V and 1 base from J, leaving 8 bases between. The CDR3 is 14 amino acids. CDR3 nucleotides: TGTGCCAGCAGTGCCAACGAGAACACCGGGGAGCTGTTTTTT. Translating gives CASSANENTGELFF.

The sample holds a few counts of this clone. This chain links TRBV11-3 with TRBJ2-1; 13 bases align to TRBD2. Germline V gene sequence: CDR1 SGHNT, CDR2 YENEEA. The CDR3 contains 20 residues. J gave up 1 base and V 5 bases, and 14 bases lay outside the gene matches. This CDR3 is CASSPHPWTSGGPSYNEQFF. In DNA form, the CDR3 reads TGTGCCAGCAGCCCGCACCCATGGACTAGCGGGGGCCCATCCTACAATGAGCAGTTCTTC.

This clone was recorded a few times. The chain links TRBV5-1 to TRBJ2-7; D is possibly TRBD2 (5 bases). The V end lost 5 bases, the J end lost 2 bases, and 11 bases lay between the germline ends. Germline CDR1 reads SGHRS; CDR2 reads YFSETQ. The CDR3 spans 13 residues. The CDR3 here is CASRVRGPYEQYF. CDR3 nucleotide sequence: TGCGCCAGCAGGGTCCGAGGGCCCTACGAGCAGTACTTC. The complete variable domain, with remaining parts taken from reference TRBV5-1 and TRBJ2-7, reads KAGVTQTPRYLIKTRGQQVTLSCSPISGHRSVSWYQQTPGQGLQFLFEYFSETQRNKGNFPGRFSGRQFSNSRSEMNVSTLELGDSALYLCASRVRGPYEQYFGPGTRLTVT.

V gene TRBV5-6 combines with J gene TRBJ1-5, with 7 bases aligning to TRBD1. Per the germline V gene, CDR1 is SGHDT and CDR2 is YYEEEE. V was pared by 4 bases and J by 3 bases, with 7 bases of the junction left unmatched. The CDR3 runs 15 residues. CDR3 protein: CASSRTGLNNQPQHF. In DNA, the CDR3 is TGTGCCAGCAGCCGGACAGGTTTAAACAATCAGCCCCAGCATTTT. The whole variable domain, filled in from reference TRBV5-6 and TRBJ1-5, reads DAGVTQSPTHLIKTRGQQVTLRCSPKSGHDTVSWYQQALGQGPQFIFQYYEEEERQRGNFPDRFSGHQFPNYSSELNVNALLLGDSALYLCASSRTGLNNQPQHFGDGTRLSIL.

The CDR3 here is CASSAGTGKTPLHF. The CDR3 bases are TGTGCCAGCAGCGCCGGGACAGGGAAAACACCCCTCCACTTT. The chain recombines TRBV7-8 with TRBJ1-6; 9 positions match TRBD1. This CDR3 has 14 residues. The V gene end was trimmed by 5 bases and the J gene end by 11 bases; junction bases not matched to a gene: 7. Germline CDR1 and CDR2: SGHVS and FQNEAQ. The variable domain in full, completed from reference TRBV7-8 and TRBJ1-6, reads GAGVSQSPRYKVAKRGQDVALRCDPISGHVSLFWYQQALGQGPEFLTYFQNEAQLDKSGLPSDRFFAERPEGSVSTLKIQRTQQEDSAVYLCASSAGTGKTPLHFGNGTRLTVT.